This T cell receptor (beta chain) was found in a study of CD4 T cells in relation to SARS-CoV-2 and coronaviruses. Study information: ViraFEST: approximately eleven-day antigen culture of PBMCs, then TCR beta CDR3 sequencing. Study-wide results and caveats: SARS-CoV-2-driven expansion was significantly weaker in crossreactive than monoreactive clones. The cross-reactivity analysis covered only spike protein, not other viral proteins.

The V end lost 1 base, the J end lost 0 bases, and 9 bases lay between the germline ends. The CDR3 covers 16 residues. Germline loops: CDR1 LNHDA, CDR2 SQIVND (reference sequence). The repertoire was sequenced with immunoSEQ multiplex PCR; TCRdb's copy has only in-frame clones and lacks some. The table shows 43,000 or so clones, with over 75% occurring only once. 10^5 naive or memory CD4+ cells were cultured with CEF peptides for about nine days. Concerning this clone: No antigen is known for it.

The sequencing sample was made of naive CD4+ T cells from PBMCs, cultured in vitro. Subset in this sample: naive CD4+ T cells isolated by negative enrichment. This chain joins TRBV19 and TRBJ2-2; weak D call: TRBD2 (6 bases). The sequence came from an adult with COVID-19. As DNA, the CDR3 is TGTGCCAGTAGTATAGTGGGAGGAGCGAACACCGGGGAGCTGTTTTTT. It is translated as CASSIVGGANTGELFF.